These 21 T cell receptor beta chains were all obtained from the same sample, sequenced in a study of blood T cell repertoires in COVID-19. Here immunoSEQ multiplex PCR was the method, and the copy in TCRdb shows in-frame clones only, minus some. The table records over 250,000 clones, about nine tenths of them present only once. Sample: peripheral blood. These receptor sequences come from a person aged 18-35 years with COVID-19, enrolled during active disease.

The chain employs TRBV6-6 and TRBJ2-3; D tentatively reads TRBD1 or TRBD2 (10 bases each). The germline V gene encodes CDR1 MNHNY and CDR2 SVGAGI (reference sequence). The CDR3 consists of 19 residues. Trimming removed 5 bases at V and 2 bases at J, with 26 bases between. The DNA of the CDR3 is TGTGCCAGCAGTCGGGACAGGGGAAGCGGGAGGGAAAACACAGATACGCAGTATTTT. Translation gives CASSRDRGSGRENTDTQYF.

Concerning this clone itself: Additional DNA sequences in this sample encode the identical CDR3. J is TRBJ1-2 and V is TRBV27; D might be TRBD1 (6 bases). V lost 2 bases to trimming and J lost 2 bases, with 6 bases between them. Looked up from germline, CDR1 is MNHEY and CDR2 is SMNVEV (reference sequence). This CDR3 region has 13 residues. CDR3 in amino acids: CASSLTGNYGYTF. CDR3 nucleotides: TGTGCCAGCAGTTTAACAGGGAACTATGGCTACACCTTC.

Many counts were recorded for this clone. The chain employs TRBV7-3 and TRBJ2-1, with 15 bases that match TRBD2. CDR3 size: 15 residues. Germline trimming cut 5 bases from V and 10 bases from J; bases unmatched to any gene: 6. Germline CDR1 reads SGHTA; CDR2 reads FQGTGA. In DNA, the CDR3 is TGTGCCAGCAGCCCTTCTGGGACTAGCGGGGGGGAGCAGTTCTTC. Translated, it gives CASSPSGTSGGEQFF.

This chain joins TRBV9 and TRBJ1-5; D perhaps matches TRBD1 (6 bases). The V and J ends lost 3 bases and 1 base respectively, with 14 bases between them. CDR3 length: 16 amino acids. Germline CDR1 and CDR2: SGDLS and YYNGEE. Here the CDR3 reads CASSAGEGGSNQPQHF. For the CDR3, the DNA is TGTGCCAGCAGCGCCGGGGAGGGGGGCAGCAATCAGCCCCAGCATTTT.

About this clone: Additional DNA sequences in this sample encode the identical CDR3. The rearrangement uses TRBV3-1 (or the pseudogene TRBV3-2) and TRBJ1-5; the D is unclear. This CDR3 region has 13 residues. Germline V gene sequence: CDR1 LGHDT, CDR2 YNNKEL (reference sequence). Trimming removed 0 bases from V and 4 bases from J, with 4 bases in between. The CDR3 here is CASSQDLNQPQHF. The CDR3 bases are TGTGCCAGCAGCCAAGACCTGAATCAGCCCCAGCATTTT.

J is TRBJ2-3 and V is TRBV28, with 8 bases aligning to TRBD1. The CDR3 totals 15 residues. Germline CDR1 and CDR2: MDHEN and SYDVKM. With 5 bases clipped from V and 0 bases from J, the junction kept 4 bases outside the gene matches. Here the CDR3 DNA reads TGTGCCAGCAGTCCGCAGGGGGCTAGCACAGATACGCAGTATTTT. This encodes CASSPQGASTDTQYF.

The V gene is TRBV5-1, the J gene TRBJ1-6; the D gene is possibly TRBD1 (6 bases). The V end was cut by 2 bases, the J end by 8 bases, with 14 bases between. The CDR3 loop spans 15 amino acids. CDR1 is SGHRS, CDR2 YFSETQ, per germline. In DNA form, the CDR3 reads TGCGCCAGCAGCTTACGACAGGCTGCAGATTCACCCCTCCACTTT. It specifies CASSLRQAADSPLHF.

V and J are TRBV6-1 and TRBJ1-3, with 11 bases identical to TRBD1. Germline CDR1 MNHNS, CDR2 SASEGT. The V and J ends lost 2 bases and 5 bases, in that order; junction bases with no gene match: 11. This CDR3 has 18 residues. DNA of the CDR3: TGTGCCAGCAGTGAACCAGCGCCCGGACAGGGGGCAAGAAACACCATATATTTT. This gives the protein CASSEPAPGQGARNTIYF.

CDR3 protein: CASRLAESYEQYF. CDR3 DNA: TGCGCCAGCAGACTAGCGGAGTCCTACGAGCAGTACTTC. The V and J genes are TRBV5-1 and TRBJ2-7, with 8 nucleotides matching TRBD2. After removal of 5 bases from V and 1 base from J, the junction contained 2 bases not matched to a gene. CDR3 length equals 13 residues. Per germline, CDR1 SGHRS and CDR2 YFSETQ. The whole variable domain, remainder taken from reference TRBV5-1 and TRBJ2-7, is KAGVTQTPRYLIKTRGQQVTLSCSPISGHRSVSWYQQTPGQGLQFLFEYFSETQRNKGNFPGRFSGRQFSNSRSEMNVSTLELGDSALYLCASRLAESYEQYFGPGTRLTVT.

CDR3 protein: CASSSPGHYYEQYF. The DNA for the CDR3 is TGTGCCAGCAGCTCACCGGGACACTACTACGAGCAGTACTTC. The chain couples TRBV5-7 to TRBJ2-7; D is perhaps TRBD1 (6 bases). TRBV5-7 belongs to the ORF category, with a function that is uncertain. V was shortened by 3 bases and J by 3 bases, with 13 bases between the two germline ends. This CDR3 spans 14 amino acids.

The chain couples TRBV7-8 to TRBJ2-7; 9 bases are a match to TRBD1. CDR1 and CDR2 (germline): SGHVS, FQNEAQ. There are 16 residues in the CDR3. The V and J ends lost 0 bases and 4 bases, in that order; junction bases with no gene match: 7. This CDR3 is CASSLALPGQGYEQYF. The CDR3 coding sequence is TGTGCCAGCAGCTTAGCCTTACCGGGACAGGGTTACGAGCAGTACTTC.

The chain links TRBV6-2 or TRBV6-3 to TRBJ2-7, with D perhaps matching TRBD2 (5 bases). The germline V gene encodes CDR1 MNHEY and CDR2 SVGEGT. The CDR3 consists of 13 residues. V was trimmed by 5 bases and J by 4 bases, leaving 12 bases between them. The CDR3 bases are TGTGCCAGCAGTCCCCTCCGGGGATACGAGCAGTACTTC. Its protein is CASSPLRGYEQYF.

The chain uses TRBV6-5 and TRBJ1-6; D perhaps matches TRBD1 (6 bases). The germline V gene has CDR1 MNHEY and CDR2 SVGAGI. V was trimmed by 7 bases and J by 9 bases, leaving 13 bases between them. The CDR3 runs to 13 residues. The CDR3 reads CASTLDRLSPLHF. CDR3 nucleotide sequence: TGTGCCAGCACCCTGGACAGACTTTCACCCCTCCACTTT.

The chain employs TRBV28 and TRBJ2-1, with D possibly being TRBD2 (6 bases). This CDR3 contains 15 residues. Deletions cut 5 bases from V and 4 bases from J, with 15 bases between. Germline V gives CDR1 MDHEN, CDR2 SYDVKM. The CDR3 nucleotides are TGTGCCAGCAGTCTATCGCAGGAGGGATACAATGAGCAGTTCTTC. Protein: CASSLSQEGYNEQFF.

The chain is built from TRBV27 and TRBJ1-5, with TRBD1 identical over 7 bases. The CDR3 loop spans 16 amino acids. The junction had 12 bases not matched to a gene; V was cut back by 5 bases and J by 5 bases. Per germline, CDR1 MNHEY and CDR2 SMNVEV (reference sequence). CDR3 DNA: TGTGCCAGCAGTCCCCTAATGACAGGGCGGGATCAGCCCCAGCATTTT. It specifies CASSPLMTGRDQPQHF.

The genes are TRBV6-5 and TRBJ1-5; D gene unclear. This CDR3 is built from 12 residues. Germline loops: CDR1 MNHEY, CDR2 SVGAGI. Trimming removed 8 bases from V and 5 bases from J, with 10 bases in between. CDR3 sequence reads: CASGSGYQPQHF. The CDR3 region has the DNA TGTGCCAGCGGTTCGGGGTATCAGCCCCAGCATTTT.

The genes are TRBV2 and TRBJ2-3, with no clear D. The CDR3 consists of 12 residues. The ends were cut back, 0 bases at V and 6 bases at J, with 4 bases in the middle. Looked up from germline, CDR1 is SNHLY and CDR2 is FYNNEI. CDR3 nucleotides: TGTGCCAGCAGTGAAGCGCGGGATACGCAGTATTTT. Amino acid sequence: CASSEARDTQYF. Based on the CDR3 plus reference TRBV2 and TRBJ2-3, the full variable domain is EPEVTQTPSHQVTQMGQEVILRCVPISNHLYFYWYRQILGQKVEFLVSFYNNEISEKSEIFDDQFSVERPDGSNFTLKIRSTKLEDSAMYFCASSEARDTQYFGPGTRLTVL.

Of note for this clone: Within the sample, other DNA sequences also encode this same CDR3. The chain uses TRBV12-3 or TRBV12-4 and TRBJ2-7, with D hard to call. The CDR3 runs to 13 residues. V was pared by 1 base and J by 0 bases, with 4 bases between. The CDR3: CASSLGSSYEQYF. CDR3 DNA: TGTGCCAGCAGTTTAGGGAGCTCCTACGAGCAGTACTTC.

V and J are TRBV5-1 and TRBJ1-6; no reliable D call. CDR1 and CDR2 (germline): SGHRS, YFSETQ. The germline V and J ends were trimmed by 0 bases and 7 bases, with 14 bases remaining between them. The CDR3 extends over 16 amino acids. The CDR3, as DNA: TGCGCCAGCAGCTTGGGTATGCAGAGGATGAATTCACCCCTCCACTTT. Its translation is CASSLGMQRMNSPLHF.

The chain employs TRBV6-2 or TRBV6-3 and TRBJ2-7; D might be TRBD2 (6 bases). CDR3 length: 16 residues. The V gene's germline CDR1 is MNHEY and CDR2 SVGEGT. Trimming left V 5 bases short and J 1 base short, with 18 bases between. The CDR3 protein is CASSLAWGRSSYEQYF. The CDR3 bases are TGTGCCAGCAGTCTGGCCTGGGGGAGGTCTTCCTACGAGCAGTACTTC.

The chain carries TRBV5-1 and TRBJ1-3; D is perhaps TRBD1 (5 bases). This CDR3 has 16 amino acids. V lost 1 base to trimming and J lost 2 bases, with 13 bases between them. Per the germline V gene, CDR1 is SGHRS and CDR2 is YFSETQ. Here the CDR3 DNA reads TGCGCCAGCAGCTTGTTGGGGCTCCCCACTGGAAACACCATATATTTT. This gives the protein CASSLLGLPTGNTIYF.